This TCR beta chain was sequenced in a study of T cell responses to AZD1222 COVID-19 vaccine. The length of the CDR3 is 13 residues. The germline V and J ends were trimmed by 4 bases and 2 bases, with 9 bases remaining between them. Germline V lookup: CDR1 SGHRS, CDR2 YFSETQ. A word on this clone: Its antigen is as yet unknown.

Whole-study findings and limits: There were vaccine-associated CD4 TCRs across spike, dominant at 160-218 and 743-854. Donors skewed white British and female; clonal diversity was possibly underestimated.

Assay: immunoSEQ multiplex PCR; the TCRdb copy retains only in-frame clones and omits some. The sample shows some 120,000 clones, roughly 89% of them seen only once. This specimen was peripheral blood, taken on day 0 of AZD1222 vaccination. The rearrangement joins TRBV5-1 to TRBJ1-2; D call uncertain. This clonotype was sampled from an adult in good health. CDR3 nucleotide sequence: TGCGCCAGCAGCCAGGACTACAACTATGGCTACACCTTC. Its translation: CASSQDYNYGYTF.